Below are 14 T cell receptor beta chains sequenced from a single sample in a study of regulatory T cells in long-lasting Graves disease. Time point in this sample: persistent/refractory GD, antithyroid drugs over 5 years with positive TRAb. Extracted PBMC RNA gave rise to the TCR library. Building the TCR beta libraries relied on iRepertoire HTBI primers, and CDR3 regions underwent Arm-PCR. In TCRdb, the multiplex PCR reads were re-called with MiXCR into one record per CDR3 protein. The top ten hold about a quarter of the sample, which has fewer than 450,000 distinct CDR3 sequences, about a quarter seen once. The sequenced sample was peripheral blood mononuclear cells (PBMCs), obtained when the disease was refractory, from a patient treated with antithyroid drugs. The receptors originated from a female donor with Graves disease.

This sequence joins TRBV19 and TRBJ1-2; 7 nucleotides agree with TRBD1. V lost 1 base, J lost 0 bases, and 5 bases stayed unmatched. CDR1 LNHDA and CDR2 SQIVND come from the germline V gene (reference sequence). CDR3 length: 16 residues. CDR3 in amino acids: CASSIAWDSANYGYTF. The DNA of the CDR3 is TGTGCCAGTAGTATAGCCTGGGACAGCGCTAACTATGGCTACACCTTC.

This clonotype occurred many times. The rearrangement uses TRBV28 and TRBJ2-4, with unresolved D. V gave up 6 bases and J gave up 0 bases, with 9 bases separating them. This CDR3 region has 14 residues. Germline loops: CDR1 MDHEN, CDR2 SYDVKM. In nucleotides, the CDR3 is TGTGCCAGCAGCCTTTGGGTAGCCAAAAACATTCAGTACTTC. This translates into CASSLWVAKNIQYF.

This sequence joins TRBV27 and TRBJ2-1; 7 positions agree with TRBD2. The germline V gene has CDR1 MNHEY and CDR2 SMNVEV (reference sequence). The CDR3 spans 16 residues. V trimming: 6 bases; J trimming: 7 bases; junction bases outside the gene matches: 15. This CDR3 reads CASSPAGTISFNEQFF. In DNA, the CDR3 is TGTGCCAGCAGCCCAGCGGGAACTATCAGTTTTAATGAGCAGTTCTTC.

The CDR3 region has the DNA TGTGCCAGTAGCTATCTCCGGCCGGGCTCTGGGGCCAACGTCCTGACTTTC. This gives the protein CASSYLRPGSGANVLTF. V usage is TRBV19 and J usage is TRBJ2-6; no definite D call. The CDR3 has 17 amino acids. The V gene's germline CDR1 is LNHDA and CDR2 SQIVND (reference sequence). The V gene lost 6 bases and the J gene lost 0 bases, with 15 bases spanning the gap.

In its sample, this clonotype was seen a few times. The rearrangement uses TRBV30 and TRBJ2-5, with TRBD2 identical over 13 bases. V shed 7 bases, J shed 9 bases, and the junction held 8 bases outside the gene matches. There are 13 residues in the CDR3. Per the germline V gene, CDR1 is GTSNPN and CDR2 is SVGIG (reference sequence). The CDR3 is CASWTSGSLSQYF. CDR3 nucleotides: TGTGCCTCCTGGACTAGCGGGAGTTTGTCCCAGTACTTC.

This clonotype was counted many times. The rearrangement uses TRBV12-3 or TRBV12-4 and TRBJ2-5, with D perhaps TRBD1 or TRBD2 (5 bases each). CDR3 length: 15 residues. V shed 5 bases and J shed 7 bases, with 20 bases lying between them. CDR3 nucleotide sequence: TGTGCCAGCAGTCCTTCCGGGGCGGGTGAGGGGACCCAGTACTTC. Its protein product is CASSPSGAGEGTQYF.

This chain connects TRBV19 to TRBJ2-7; D is ambiguous. In germline, CDR1 is LNHDA, CDR2 SQIVND (reference sequence). The CDR3 sequence is 12 residues long. V lost 7 bases and J 5 bases, leaving 12 bases between the germline ends. CDR3 residues: CASMASDNEQYF. The CDR3 DNA follows: TGTGCCAGTATGGCGTCTGACAACGAGCAGTACTTC.

This clonotype appeared many times. The chain employs TRBV5-1 and TRBJ1-1, with 11 bases lining up with TRBD1. CDR1 is SGHRS and CDR2 is YFSETQ in the germline V gene. V shed 6 bases, J shed 5 bases, and the junction held 6 bases outside the gene matches. This CDR3 is built from 14 residues. The CDR3 DNA is TGCGCCAGCATCGGACAGGGGGCAGGGACTGAAGCTTTCTTT. Protein: CASIGQGAGTEAFF.

This clonotype has a count of ten or more. The chain carries TRBV5-6 and TRBJ2-4, with D hard to call. This CDR3 is 16 amino acids long. With 4 bases removed from V and 0 bases from J, the gap between germline ends came to 14 bases. In germline, CDR1 is SGHDT, CDR2 YYEEEE. This CDR3 reads CASSSRTALAKNIQYF. The CDR3 DNA is TGTGCCAGCAGCAGTCGAACAGCTCTAGCCAAAAACATTCAGTACTTC.

A word on this clonotype: This may be a read error, as it is one base from a much larger clone. This chain links TRBV28 with TRBJ1-1; D unresolved. This CDR3 is built from 11 residues. The germline CDR1 and CDR2 sequences are MDHEN and SYDVKM. CDR3 DNA sequence: TGTGCCACTACGACGAACGCTGAAGCTTTCTTT. Its protein is CATTTNAEAFF.

This clonotype was counted ten times or more. V is TRBV7-9 and J is TRBJ1-2; 8 nucleotides agree with TRBD1. CDR3 length: 16 residues. Trimming cost V 5 bases and J 6 bases; bases outside gene matches: 14. Germline assignment: CDR1 SEHNR and CDR2 FQNEAQ (reference sequence). CDR3 coding DNA: TGTGCCAGCAGCGCCGCCCGGACAGGGTATTCGGATGGCTACACCTTC. It is translated as CASSAARTGYSDGYTF.

A single count supports this clonotype. The rearrangement joins TRBV6-1 to TRBJ2-7; 9 bases fit TRBD2. The CDR3 contains 17 residues. The V and J ends lost 6 bases and 0 bases, in that order; junction bases with no gene match: 12. Per the germline V gene, CDR1 is MNHNS and CDR2 is SASEGT. The CDR3 region has the DNA TGTGCCAGCAGCAGGGGGACTAGCAGGTCGATCTCCTACGAGCAGTACTTC. Amino acids: CASSRGTSRSISYEQYF.

This clonotype was found many times. The chain employs TRBV12-3 or TRBV12-4 and TRBJ2-5, with 10 bases fitting TRBD2. The CDR3 is made up of 17 amino acids. The ends lost 6 bases at V and 4 bases at J; junction bases unmatched: 14. DNA for the CDR3: TGTGCCAGCAGACTGGGTCTAGCGGGAGACCCACGAGAGACCCAGTACTTC. Protein product: CASRLGLAGDPRETQYF.

The rearrangement links TRBV5-1 to TRBJ2-7; tentative D call: TRBD2 (6 bases). The CDR3 runs 13 residues. The germline V gene has CDR1 SGHRS and CDR2 YFSETQ. The V and J ends lost 4 bases and 2 bases respectively, with 10 bases between them. The CDR3 loop reads CASSRESPYEQYF. The CDR3 nucleotides are TGCGCCAGCAGCCGGGAGTCCCCCTACGAGCAGTACTTC.